Shown below are 17 T cell receptor beta chains from a single sample sequenced in a study of CD8 T cells in Susac syndrome. Random hexamers were used to reverse transcribe an amount of roughly 0.45 to 1 ug RNA. MiXCR was run by TCRdb on the immunoSEQ multiplex PCR reads, yielding one entry per CDR3 protein. Of 150,000 to 200,000 distinct CDR3 sequences in the sample, around 95% are singletons; the top ten hold around 0.16%. Sequenced sample: CD8+ T cells from PBMCs. These TCRs come from a human donor with Susac syndrome.

The chain carries TRBV29-1 and TRBJ1-1; D ambiguous. This CDR3 has 13 amino acids. Germline assignment: CDR1 SQVTM and CDR2 ANQGSEA. Trimming pared 5 bases from V and 0 bases from J, leaving 10 bases between. CDR3: CSVFGRVNTEAFF. CDR3 coding DNA: TGCAGCGTTTTTGGGAGGGTGAACACTGAAGCTTTCTTT.

V and J are TRBV7-2 and TRBJ2-1; D might be TRBD2 (6 bases). Germline CDR1 and CDR2: SGHTA and FQGNSA. Trimming took off 6 bases at V and 6 bases at J, with 21 bases between the two ends. This CDR3 region has 16 residues. CDR3 region: CASRPTSGVYRNEQFF. As DNA, the CDR3 is TGTGCCAGCAGACCTACGTCGGGGGTCTATCGCAATGAGCAGTTCTTC.

The gene calls are TRBV20-1 and TRBJ2-1, with unresolved D. From germline, CDR1 is DFQATT and CDR2 SNEGSKA (reference sequence). CDR3 length: 10 residues. V lost 4 bases to trimming and J lost 5 bases, with 3 bases between them. For the CDR3, the DNA is TGCAGTGCTACTAACAATGAGCAGTTCTTC. Protein sequence: CSATNNEQFF.

The V call is TRBV18, the J call TRBJ1-2; tentative D call: TRBD1 (6 bases). CDR1 is KGHSH, CDR2 LQKENI, per germline. The germline V and J ends were trimmed by 3 bases and 3 bases, with 14 bases remaining between them. The CDR3 has 15 amino acids. The DNA for the CDR3 is TGTGCCAGCTCACCCGGAACAGGGCTTGACTATGGCTACACCTTC. Translated: CASSPGTGLDYGYTF.

The gene calls are TRBV2 and TRBJ1-6; no reliable D call. V lost 4 bases and J lost 4, with 14 bases in between. This CDR3 spans 16 amino acids. The germline V gene has CDR1 SNHLY and CDR2 FYNNEI. The CDR3 DNA follows: TGTGCCAGCAGTGCAGGACCCCCTAGGTATAATTCACCCCTCCACTTT. Its protein product is CASSAGPPRYNSPLHF. The complete variable domain, with remaining parts taken from reference TRBV2 and TRBJ1-6, reads EPEVTQTPSHQVTQMGQEVILRCVPISNHLYFYWYRQILGQKVEFLVSFYNNEISEKSEIFDDQFSVERPDGSNFTLKIRSTKLEDSAMYFCASSAGPPRYNSPLHFGNGTRLTVT.

CDR3 sequence: CSARGGSLDEQFF. In DNA, the CDR3 is TGCAGTGCTAGAGGGGGTTCTTTGGATGAGCAGTTCTTC. The chain couples TRBV20-1 to TRBJ2-1; D is undetermined. The CDR3 runs 13 residues. Germline V lookup: CDR1 DFQATT, CDR2 SNEGSKA (reference sequence). The V end lost 1 base, the J end lost 8 bases, and 12 bases lay between the germline ends.

The V call is TRBV30, the J call TRBJ2-3; 13 bases are shared with TRBD2. Germline V gene lookup returns CDR1 GTSNPN and CDR2 SVGIG (reference sequence). The trim removed 5 bases at V and 4 bases at J, leaving 3 bases unmatched. This CDR3 is built from 14 residues. The CDR3 sequence: CAWSLAGGPDTQYF. The CDR3 coding sequence is TGTGCCTGGTCACTAGCGGGGGGGCCAGATACGCAGTATTTT.

This chain's CDR3 is CAISEDPAYEQYF. Here the CDR3 DNA reads TGTGCCATCAGTGAGGATCCGGCCTACGAGCAGTACTTC. This rearrangement joins TRBV10-3 to TRBJ2-7; D unresolved. V was clipped by 2 bases and J by 2 bases, with 7 bases between them. CDR1 ENHRY and CDR2 SYGVKD come from the germline V gene. The CDR3 sequence is 13 residues long.

The chain carries TRBV7-8 and TRBJ1-5; the match to TRBD1 covers 7 bases. The CDR3 is 16 residues long. Germline loops: CDR1 SGHVS, CDR2 FQNEAQ. With 3 bases clipped from V and 0 bases from J, the junction kept 5 bases outside the gene matches. The CDR3 loop is CASSFLRGNSNQPQHF. For the CDR3, the DNA is TGTGCCAGCAGCTTTCTCAGGGGGAATAGCAATCAGCCCCAGCATTTT. The full variable domain, with the rest looked up from reference TRBV7-8 and TRBJ1-5, is GAGVSQSPRYKVAKRGQDVALRCDPISGHVSLFWYQQALGQGPEFLTYFQNEAQLDKSGLPSDRFFAERPEGSVSTLKIQRTQQEDSAVYLCASSFLRGNSNQPQHFGDGTRLSIL.

The chain is built from TRBV15 and TRBJ1-1, with D tentatively TRBD1 (6 bases). The CDR3 is 14 amino acids. Trimming stripped 4 bases from V and 7 bases from J, with 16 bases between. Germline-derived CDR1 and CDR2 are LNHNV and YYDKDF (reference sequence). For the CDR3, the DNA is TGTGCCACCAGCACCCGGGACAACCCTTTTGAAGCTTTCTTT. Translated: CATSTRDNPFEAFF.

This chain connects TRBV7-8 to TRBJ1-2; D is unresolved. V was cut by 5 bases and J by 6 bases, with 13 bases left in between. The germline gives CDR1 SGHVS, CDR2 FQNEAQ. The CDR3 consists of 13 residues. The CDR3 DNA is TGTGCCAGCAGCCCACAGAACGGAGATGGCTACACCTTC. Its protein product is CASSPQNGDGYTF.

This chain connects TRBV12-3 or TRBV12-4 to TRBJ2-5; 13 bases fit TRBD2. This CDR3 is 15 amino acids long. V lost 3 bases to trimming and J lost 4 bases; unmatched junction nucleotides: 2. CDR3 sequence reads: CASSFGLAGAETQYF. Here the CDR3 DNA reads TGTGCCAGCAGTTTTGGACTAGCGGGAGCAGAGACCCAGTACTTC.

V is TRBV30 and J is TRBJ2-2, with 8 bases lining up with TRBD1. Germline V gene data show CDR1 as GTSNPN and CDR2 as SVGIG (reference sequence). The junction had 1 base not matched to a gene; V was cut back by 8 bases and J by 5 bases. The CDR3 is 11 amino acids. The CDR3 loop reads CARQGTGELFF. The CDR3 DNA is TGTGCCAGACAGGGGACCGGGGAGCTGTTTTTT. Full variable domain (rest looked up from reference TRBV30 and TRBJ2-2): SQTIHQWPATLVQPVGSPLSLECTVEGTSNPNLYWYRQAAGRGLQLLFYSVGIGQISSEVPQNLSASRPQDRQFILSSKKLLLSDSGFYLCARQGTGELFFGEGSRLTVL.

The CDR3 DNA reads as TGTGCCAGCAGTTCTCCGGGATCCTACGAGCAGTACTTC. This gives the protein CASSSPGSYEQYF. The chain combines TRBV7-9 with TRBJ2-7; D possibly corresponds to TRBD2 (5 bases). Germline values: CDR1 SEHNR, CDR2 FQNEAQ (reference sequence). This CDR3 comprises 13 residues. Trimming pared 6 bases from V and 1 base from J, leaving 10 bases between.

This clonotype was seen once. The chain employs TRBV13 and TRBJ1-2; no reliable D call. This CDR3 contains 14 residues. Germline CDR1 PRHDT, CDR2 FYEKMQ (reference sequence). V gave up 2 bases and J gave up 6 bases, with 13 bases separating them. The CDR3 region has the DNA TGTGCCAGCAGCTTATCCGTGGACTTACATGGCTACACCTTC. It yields the protein CASSLSVDLHGYTF.

The CDR3, as DNA: TGCAGCGTTAGACAGGGGGACACCGGGGAGCTGTTTTTT. This encodes CSVRQGDTGELFF. The rearrangement uses TRBV29-1 and TRBJ2-2, with 9 nucleotides matching TRBD1. V was pared by 5 bases and J by 3 bases, with 1 base of the junction left unmatched. Germline V gene sequence: CDR1 SQVTM, CDR2 ANQGSEA. The CDR3 length is 13 residues.

The gene calls are TRBV4-2 and TRBJ1-2; 7 bases match TRBD1. With 3 bases clipped from V and 5 bases from J, the junction kept 12 bases outside the gene matches. Germline CDR1 reads LGHNA; CDR2 reads YNFKEQ. The CDR3 totals 16 residues. Written as DNA, the CDR3 is TGTGCCAGCAGCCATACTCCCGGGACAGCAACATATGGCTACACCTTC. Encoded protein: CASSHTPGTATYGYTF.